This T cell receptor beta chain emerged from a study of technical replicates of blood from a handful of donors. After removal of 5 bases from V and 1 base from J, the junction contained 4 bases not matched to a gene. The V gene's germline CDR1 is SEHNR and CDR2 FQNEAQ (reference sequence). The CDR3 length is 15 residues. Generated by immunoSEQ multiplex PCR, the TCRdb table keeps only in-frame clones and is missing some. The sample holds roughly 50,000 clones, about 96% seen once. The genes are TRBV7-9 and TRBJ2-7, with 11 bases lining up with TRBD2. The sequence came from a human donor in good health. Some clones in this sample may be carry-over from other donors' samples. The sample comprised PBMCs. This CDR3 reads CASSDASGRSYEQYF. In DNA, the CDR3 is TGTGCCAGCAGCGACGCTAGCGGGAGGTCCTACGAGCAGTACTTC.